This TCR beta chain was sequenced during a study of shared clonotypes between healthy human individuals. The CDR3 totals 11 residues. Germline CDR1 and CDR2: MNHEY and SVGAGI. Trimming shortened V by 10 bases and J by 9 bases, and 13 bases separated the two germline ends. Generated by immunoSEQ multiplex PCR, the TCRdb table keeps only in-frame clones and is missing some. The sample contains under 1 million clones, around 92% of which appear only once. In the naive CD8 group, cells lacked CD45RO and were positively selected for CCR7, so terminally differentiated effector memory CD45RA+ cells were left out.

Sequences were obtained from naive CD8+ T cells sorted from blood. The receptor was derived from a man aged 30-40 years in good health. This chain connects TRBV6-5 to TRBJ2-1; D might be TRBD2 (5 bases). The CDR3 sequence: CATLRGGEQFF. DNA for the CDR3: TGTGCCACCCTCCGGGGTGGTGAGCAGTTCTTC.